The present TCR beta chain was sequenced within a study of shared T cell receptors in the human thymus. CDR3 length: 19 amino acids. V was clipped by 4 bases and J by 4 bases; unmatched bases: 16. The germline V gene encodes CDR1 MNHNS and CDR2 SASEGT. This clone was counted a few times. Only in-frame clones appear in the TCRdb table, and some are missing; sequencing was by immunoSEQ multiplex PCR. The data show some 660,000 clones, approximately 87% seen once. These same data were also listed under a study on human thymus T cells.

This rearrangement joins TRBV6-1 to TRBJ2-2, with TRBD1 matching 9 bases. This receptor was taken from a boy younger than two with a congenital heart defect. The sequenced sample consisted of thymocytes. In DNA, the CDR3 is TGTGCCAGCAGTGTCGGGACAGGGCGAAACCCGCGGGGCACCGGGGAGCTGTTTTTT. Residues: CASSVGTGRNPRGTGELFF.